The clone carrying this TCR beta chain was observed a handful of times. The target antigen is unknown. This sample was included in a study of response to subunit inactivated influenza vaccine. General observations from the study: Authors proposed each seasonal influenza vaccination draws in few new T cells.

TCRdb called the RT-PCR reads again in MiXCR, with one record for every CDR3 protein. The sample includes hundreds of thousands of distinct CDR3 sequences, about 15% of them seen just once. Germline values: CDR1 SGHRS, CDR2 YFSETQ. The CDR3 sequence is 15 residues long. The ends lost 0 bases at V and 5 bases at J; junction bases unmatched: 4. Material: PBMCs from blood, obtained around 14 days before vaccination. This chain links TRBV5-1 with TRBJ2-5; TRBD2 agrees at 10 bases. This clonotype was sampled from a man over 45 who received an inactivated influenza vaccine. CDR3 in amino acids: CASSLASGREETQYF. CDR3 bases: TGCGCCAGCAGCTTGGCAAGCGGGAGGGAGGAGACCCAGTACTTC.